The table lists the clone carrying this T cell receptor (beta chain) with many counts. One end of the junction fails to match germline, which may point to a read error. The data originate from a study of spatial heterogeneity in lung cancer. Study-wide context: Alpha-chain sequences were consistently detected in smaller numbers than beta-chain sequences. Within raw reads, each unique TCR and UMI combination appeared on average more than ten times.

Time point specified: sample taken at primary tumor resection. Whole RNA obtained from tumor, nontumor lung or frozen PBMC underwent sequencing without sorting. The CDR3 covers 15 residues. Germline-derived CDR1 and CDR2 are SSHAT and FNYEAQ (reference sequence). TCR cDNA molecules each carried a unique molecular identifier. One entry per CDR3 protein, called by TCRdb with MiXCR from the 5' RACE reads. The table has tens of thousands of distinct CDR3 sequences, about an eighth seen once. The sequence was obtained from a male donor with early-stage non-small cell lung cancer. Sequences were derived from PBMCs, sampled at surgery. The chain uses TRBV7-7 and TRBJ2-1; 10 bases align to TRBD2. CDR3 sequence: CASSALAGAYNEQFF. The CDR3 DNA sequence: TGTGCTAGCAGCGCCCTAGCGGGAGCCTACAATGAGCAGTTCTTC. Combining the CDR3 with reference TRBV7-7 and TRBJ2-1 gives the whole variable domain GAGVSQSPRYKVTKRGQDVTLRCDPISSHATLYWYQQALGQGPEFLTYFNYEAQPDKSGLPSDRFSAERPEGSISTLTIQRTEQRDSAMYRCASSALAGAYNEQFFGPGTRLTVL.